The next 25 T cell receptor beta chains were all read from a single sample in a study of cytomegalovirus exposure and HLA in healthy donors. The study ran its PCR with 60 Vbeta and 13 Jbeta primers. Repertoires were generated with immunoSEQ multiplex PCR, while TCRdb's copy carries only in-frame clones and drops some. The sample includes nearly 200,000 clones, 75% to 90% seen only once; the top ten take 1% to 1.5%. The sequenced sample consisted of PBMCs. These receptors originate from a man aged 30 to 39 in good health and CMV-seronegative.

This chain connects TRBV7-8 to TRBJ2-2; 8 positions agree with TRBD2. CDR1 is SGHVS, CDR2 FQNEAQ, per germline. There are 15 residues in the CDR3. The J segment lost 1 base and the V segment lost 6 bases, leaving 4 bases of the junction unmatched. CDR3 nucleotides: TGTGCCAGCAGGGGCCTAGCGGGGAACACCGGGGAGCTGTTTTTT. Its translation is CASRGLAGNTGELFF.

The chain combines TRBV28 with TRBJ1-4, with 7 bases matching TRBD1. V shed 6 bases, J shed 5 bases, and the junction held 15 bases outside the gene matches. Germline loops: CDR1 MDHEN, CDR2 SYDVKM. The CDR3 is made up of 17 amino acids. The CDR3: CASSPGGQGGRNEKLFF. The CDR3 coding sequence is TGTGCCAGCAGCCCGGGGGGGCAGGGGGGGAGAAATGAAAAACTGTTTTTT.

The gene calls are TRBV15 and TRBJ1-6; D not resolved. This CDR3 spans 18 amino acids. Trimming removed 3 bases from V and 0 bases from J, with 15 bases in between. CDR1 and CDR2 (germline): LNHNV, YYDKDF (reference sequence). Here the CDR3 reads CATSSGPMSSSYNSPLHF. CDR3 nucleotides: TGTGCCACCAGCAGTGGTCCGATGTCGAGCTCCTATAATTCACCCCTCCACTTT.

This rearrangement joins TRBV28 to TRBJ2-1; a possible D gene is TRBD2 (5 bases). V was clipped by 10 bases and J by 2 bases, with 12 bases between them. Looked up from germline, CDR1 is MDHEN and CDR2 is SYDVKM. This CDR3 is built from 13 residues. CDR3 residues: CATIIGTYNEQFF. The CDR3 DNA reads TGTGCCACCATAATCGGGACCTACAATGAGCAGTTCTTC.

The chain couples TRBV27 to TRBJ2-5, with TRBD1 matching over 7 bases. CDR1 and CDR2 (germline): MNHEY, SMNVEV (reference sequence). V shed 5 bases and J 5 bases; nucleotides not matched to a gene: 8. The CDR3 has 14 amino acids. The CDR3 is CASSPQGVKETQYF. CDR3 DNA sequence: TGTGCCAGCAGTCCCCAGGGGGTGAAGGAGACCCAGTACTTC.

The chain links TRBV7-2 to TRBJ1-2, with 11 bases that match TRBD1. The length of the CDR3 is 15 residues. Germline V gene lookup returns CDR1 SGHTA and CDR2 FQGNSA. Here the CDR3 reads CASDRGLVANYGYTF. The CDR3 DNA reads TGTGCTTCGGACAGGGGGCTGGTTGCTAACTATGGCTACACCTTC.

V gene TRBV28 combines with J gene TRBJ2-7; no clear D. Trimming took 0 bases from V and 5 from J, leaving 8 bases between them. The CDR3 loop spans 13 amino acids. The germline V gene encodes CDR1 MDHEN and CDR2 SYDVKM. CDR3 protein: CASSLWWQNEQYF. The CDR3 bases are TGTGCCAGCAGTTTATGGTGGCAGAACGAGCAGTACTTC. Combining the CDR3 with reference TRBV28 and TRBJ2-7 gives the whole variable domain DVKVTQSSRYLVKRTGEKVFLECVQDMDHENMFWYRQDPGLGLRLIYFSYDVKMKEKGDIPEGYSVSREKKERFSLILESASTNQTSMYLCASSLWWQNEQYFGPGTRLTVT.

V and J are TRBV29-1 and TRBJ1-2; TRBD1 matches 10 bases. CDR3 length: 14 residues. Germline V lookup: CDR1 SQVTM, CDR2 ANQGSEA. J gave up 8 bases and V 6 bases, and 12 bases lay outside the gene matches. CDR3 DNA: TGCAGCGTACTCTTTAGACAGGGGGCCCAAGGCTACACCTTC. Its protein is CSVLFRQGAQGYTF.

The chain uses TRBV11-2 and TRBJ2-1; weak D call: TRBD2 (6 bases). V was pared by 4 bases and J by 4 bases, with 26 bases between. CDR1 is SGHAT and CDR2 is FQNNGV in the germline V gene. CDR3 length: 19 amino acids. CDR3 in amino acids: CASSSSPLGEDGRYNEQFF. The CDR3 DNA sequence: TGTGCCAGCAGCTCCTCACCACTAGGGGAGGATGGAAGGTACAATGAGCAGTTCTTC. Looking up the rest from reference TRBV11-2 and TRBJ2-1 gives the full variable domain: EAGVAQSPRYKIIEKRQSVAFWCNPISGHATLYWYQQILGQGPKLLIQFQNNGVVDDSQLPKDRFSAERLKGVDSTLKIQPAKLEDSAVYLCASSSSPLGEDGRYNEQFFGPGTRLTVL.

The chain has TRBV28 and TRBJ2-5; D possibly corresponds to TRBD2 (5 bases). V was pared by 7 bases and J by 0 bases, with 12 bases between. The CDR3 length is 14 residues. Germline V gene lookup returns CDR1 MDHEN and CDR2 SYDVKM. CDR3 sequence (DNA): TGTGCCAGCATCACTCCGGGGAACCAAGAGACCCAGTACTTC. Encoded protein: CASITPGNQETQYF.

The chain has TRBV7-2 and TRBJ1-2; TRBD1 aligns across 7 bases. CDR1 is SGHTA, CDR2 FQGNSA, per germline. V gave up 3 bases and J gave up 4 bases; unmatched junction bases: 2. This CDR3 region has 13 residues. This CDR3 is CASSLGQRYGYTF. Here the CDR3 DNA reads TGTGCCAGCAGCTTGGGACAGCGCTATGGCTACACCTTC.

This clone was counted only a few times. The gene calls are TRBV19 and TRBJ1-5; D unclear. Germline V gene lookup returns CDR1 LNHDA and CDR2 SQIVND (reference sequence). The CDR3 spans 13 residues. V lost 0 bases and J lost 7, with 7 bases in between. The CDR3 sequence: CASSIDRGQPQHF. The CDR3 DNA reads TGTGCCAGTAGTATAGATAGAGGGCAGCCCCAGCATTTT.

This chain links TRBV7-2 with TRBJ2-3, with 9 bases matching TRBD2. V shed 4 bases, J shed 5 bases, and the junction held 10 bases outside the gene matches. Germline V gene data show CDR1 as SGHTA and CDR2 as FQGNSA. The CDR3 consists of 16 residues. CDR3 loop: CASSSRGSGSLDTQYF. For the CDR3, the DNA is TGTGCCAGCAGCTCGCGGGGTAGCGGGAGTTTAGATACGCAGTATTTT.

For this clone: At one end, the junction sequence differs from germline, possibly due to a read error. The chain joins TRBV7-7 to TRBJ2-5; 9 bases agree with TRBD2. CDR1 is SSHAT and CDR2 is FNYEAQ in the germline V gene (reference sequence). The CDR3 contains 14 residues. The CDR3 sequence is CASSAQTSGETQYF. For the CDR3, the DNA is TGTGCTAGCAGCGCCCAGACTAGCGGAGAGACCCAGTACTTC.

The chain employs TRBV21-1 and TRBJ1-3; the D segment call TRBD1 is taken from the table without a DNA check. TRBV21-1 is described as a pseudogene. CDR3 length: 14 amino acids. CDR3 in DNA: TGTGCCAGCAGCAAGCCAGGGTCTGGAAACACCATATATTTT. Translating gives CASSKPGSGNTIYF.

In regard to this clone: This sample also contains other DNA sequences that code for the same CDR3. This rearrangement joins TRBV4-2 to TRBJ2-7; 9 bases are a match to TRBD1. The CDR3 is 15 amino acids. Germline-derived CDR1 and CDR2 are LGHNA and YNFKEQ. After removal of 4 bases from V and 4 bases from J, the junction contained 8 bases not matched to a gene. As DNA, the CDR3 is TGTGCCAGCAGCCCCCAGGACAGGGGACCTTACGAGCAGTACTTC. Translating it yields CASSPQDRGPYEQYF.

Details on this clone: The sample has other DNA sequences that encode this CDR3 too. The chain joins TRBV4-3 to TRBJ2-6; D gene uncertain. The germline V gene encodes CDR1 LGHNA and CDR2 YSLEER. V was clipped by 0 bases and J by 1 base, with 7 bases between them. This CDR3 is 16 amino acids long. CDR3 nucleotide sequence: TGCGCCAGCAGCCAAGATTTGTCGTCTGGGGCCAACGTCCTGACTTTC. Encoded protein: CASSQDLSSGANVLTF.

This clone was seen once. V gene TRBV4-2 combines with J gene TRBJ2-7; 9 bases are shared with TRBD2. The trim removed 3 bases at V and 4 bases at J, leaving 7 bases unmatched. The CDR3 is 15 amino acids. Looked up from germline, CDR1 is LGHNA and CDR2 is YNFKEQ. The CDR3 protein is CASSQPGGGVYEQYF. The CDR3 DNA sequence: TGTGCCAGCAGCCAGCCCGGCGGGGGGGTATACGAGCAGTACTTC.

The chain carries TRBV28 and TRBJ2-7; TRBD1 might be the D (5 bases). This CDR3 is 12 amino acids long. Trimming took 4 bases from V and 3 from J, leaving 7 bases between them. The germline gives CDR1 MDHEN, CDR2 SYDVKM. The CDR3 spells CASSSDSYEQYF. The CDR3 DNA follows: TGTGCCAGCAGTTCCGACAGCTACGAGCAGTACTTC.

The chain's CDR3 is CASSSLTYEQYF. Here the CDR3 DNA reads TGTGCCAGCAGCTCCCTTACCTACGAGCAGTACTTC. V is TRBV5-6 and J is TRBJ2-7; D remains ambiguous. The V gene lost 3 bases and the J gene lost 2 bases, with 6 bases spanning the gap. Germline assignment: CDR1 SGHDT and CDR2 YYEEEE. This CDR3 is built from 12 residues.

The V call is TRBV28, the J call TRBJ1-1, with unresolved D. The V and J ends lost 5 bases and 8 bases respectively, with 18 bases between them. This CDR3 comprises 14 residues. CDR1 is MDHEN, CDR2 SYDVKM, per germline. CDR3 DNA sequence: TGTGCCAGCAGTAACCGGGGTCCCAGTGGGGAAGCTTTCTTT. Amino acids: CASSNRGPSGEAFF.

The chain carries TRBV9 and TRBJ2-7, with 8 bases that match TRBD2. V dropped 5 bases and J dropped 3; count of bases not matched to a gene: 7. The germline CDR1 and CDR2 sequences are SGDLS and YYNGEE. The CDR3 is made up of 14 amino acids. CDR3 sequence: CASRTGLADYEQYF. For the CDR3, the DNA is TGTGCCAGCAGGACTGGACTAGCCGACTACGAGCAGTACTTC.

This clone was observed a handful of times. The chain has TRBV5-6 and TRBJ1-5; D is unclear. Germline CDR1 reads SGHDT; CDR2 reads YYEEEE. This CDR3 spans 16 amino acids. The ends were cut back, 0 bases at V and 0 bases at J, with 10 bases in the middle. CDR3 coding DNA: TGTGCCAGCAGCTTGGGAGGGATTATTAGCAATCAGCCCCAGCATTTT. Translated: CASSLGGIISNQPQHF.

The chain carries TRBV28 and TRBJ2-1, with D possibly being TRBD1 (5 bases). There are 15 residues in the CDR3. V was trimmed by 6 bases and J by 4 bases, leaving 16 bases between them. CDR1 is MDHEN and CDR2 is SYDVKM in the germline V gene. CDR3 DNA: TGTGCCAGCAGCCGAGACCCGCCAGGGTACAATGAGCAGTTCTTC. Its protein product is CASSRDPPGYNEQFF.

The rearrangement links TRBV2 to TRBJ1-1; maybe TRBD1 (5 bases). The CDR3 is made up of 13 amino acids. The V gene's germline CDR1 is SNHLY and CDR2 FYNNEI. V dropped 9 bases and J dropped 4 bases, with 15 bases sitting between them. This CDR3 reads CASESGRGTEAFF. The CDR3 nucleotides read TGTGCCAGTGAATCAGGGAGGGGCACTGAAGCTTTCTTT.